What follows are 28 T cell receptor beta chains derived from one specimen sequenced in a study of CD8+ T cells in alopecia areata. Investigators isolated RNA and reverse transcribed it into cDNA to act as the sequencing template. Repertoires were generated with immunoSEQ multiplex PCR, while TCRdb's copy carries only in-frame clones and drops some. The repertoire consists of about 2,100 clones, none detected only once. Indicated time point: mouse skin 3 weeks after grafting. Here the sequenced sample was skin, taken at week 3. Receptor source: a C3H/HeJ mouse with alopecia areata. The mice in this strain carry MHC haplotype H2-k.

Sample share makes this clone medium-sized. Any gene name here is a mouse gene name. Read sequence stops 4 residues before the CDR3 end, and the germline J gene provides the missing end. This chain links TRBV1 with TRBJ1-2; no reliable D call. Germline V gene data show CDR1 as NSQYPW and CDR2 as LRSPGD (reference sequence). This CDR3 spans 13 amino acids. The V end was cut by 1 base, the J end by 1 base, with 4 bases between. CDR3 DNA (partial): TGCACCTGCAGTGCAGCCAGAAACTCC. Amino acids: CTCSAARNS. The whole CDR3 protein reads CTCSAARNSDYTF.

This clone is termed medium-sized. The germline and genes are mouse ones. The read finishes 4 residues shy of the CDR3 end, and the germline J gene is used to complete it. The chain recombines TRBV13-1 with TRBJ2-5, with 9 bases fitting TRBD2. CDR1 is NSHNY and CDR2 is SYGAGN in the germline V gene. With 4 bases clipped from V and 0 bases from J, the junction kept 3 bases outside the gene matches. The CDR3 length is 15 residues. The CDR3 sequence is CASSRLGVNQDTQYF. Incomplete CDR3 DNA: TGTGCCAGCAGTCGACTGGGGGTTAACCAAGAC.

In this sample, this clone is large (0.1 to 1%). Gene names and germline match the mouse. The CDR3 end is not reached by the read, which stops 4 residues before it; the germline J gene fills it in. The V gene is TRBV19, the J gene TRBJ2-1; TRBD1 agrees at 9 bases. The CDR3 has 14 residues. The germline CDR1 and CDR2 sequences are FNHDT and SITEND (reference sequence). CDR3 bases read: TGTGCCAGCAGGAGGGACAGGGCGAACGCT. Translating it yields CASRRDRANA. The whole CDR3 protein is CASRRDRANAEQFF.

There are a few counts of this clone. Mouse gene names and germline throughout. The CDR3 is cut off 4 residues early in the read; its end comes from the germline J gene. This sample also contains other DNA sequences that code for the same CDR3. The chain employs TRBV31 and TRBJ1-2, with 7 bases lining up with TRBD1. CDR1 and CDR2 (germline): GKSSPN, SITVG. The V segment lost 1 base and the J segment 0 bases; nucleotides outside the gene matches: 2. The CDR3 is 14 residues long. CDR3 residues: CAWSPDRANSDYTF. Incomplete CDR3 DNA: TGTGCCTGGAGTCCTGACAGGGCAAACTCC.

This clone appeared a few times. The genes and germline here are from mouse. The read terminates 4 residues ahead of where the CDR3 ends, so the germline J gene completes it. The genes are TRBV13-2 and TRBJ2-5, with 7 bases aligning to TRBD1. The CDR3 spans 16 residues. From germline, CDR1 is NNHNN and CDR2 SYGAGS (reference sequence). The V gene end was trimmed by 0 bases and the J gene end by 3 bases; junction bases not matched to a gene: 7. CDR3: CASGDATGDRQDTQYF. The CDR3 bases that were read are TGTGCCAGCGGTGATGCCACAGGGGATCGTCAAGAC.

This clone was picked up a small number of times. Gene names and germline refer to mouse. The CDR3 end falls 4 residues outside the read, so it is completed with the germline J gene. The chain carries TRBV4 and TRBJ2-1; 10 bases map to TRBD1. CDR1 LGHDT and CDR2 YNNKQL come from the germline V gene (reference sequence). CDR3 length: 15 amino acids. After removal of 3 bases from V and 3 bases from J, the junction contained 2 bases not matched to a gene. Partial CDR3 DNA: TGTGCCAGCAGCTATTGGGACAGGGGCTATGCT. Protein sequence: CASSYWDRGYA. The CDR3 in full is CASSYWDRGYAEQFF.

Sample share makes this clone medium-sized (0.01 to 0.1%). Gene and germline names: mouse. The CDR3 end is not reached by the read, which stops 4 residues before it; the germline J gene fills it in. V is TRBV13-3 and J is TRBJ2-1; 9 nucleotides agree with TRBD1. CDR3 size: 14 residues. Germline V gene data show CDR1 as NNHDY and CDR2 as SYVADS. Trimming cost V 8 bases and J 3 bases; bases outside gene matches: 6. CDR3 in amino acids: CARPPGQGYAEQFF. The CDR3 DNA, read in part, is TGTGCCAGACCCCCGGGACAGGGCTATGCT.

This clone was seen ten or more times. Gene labels here are mouse ones. With the read ending 4 residues before the CDR3 end, the germline J gene is used to fill in that end. The genes are TRBV13-1 and TRBJ2-7, with TRBD2 matching 8 bases. The germline V gene encodes CDR1 NSHNY and CDR2 SYGAGN. The CDR3 is 13 amino acids. The CDR3 spells CASSDGGGHEQYF. The DNA read from the CDR3 is TGTGCCAGCAGTGATGGGGGGGGGCAT.

This clone was observed at least ten times. Gene labels here are mouse ones. The covered CDR3 bases are TGTGCCAGCAGTGATTACAGGGGTGGAGAC. It codes for CASSDYRGGD. The whole CDR3 reads CASSDYRGGDTQYF. The gene calls are TRBV13-1 and TRBJ2-5, with 7 bases aligning to TRBD1. The read stops 4 residues short of the end of the CDR3; the missing end is completed from the germline J gene. The V gene's germline CDR1 is NSHNY and CDR2 SYGAGN. There are 14 residues in the CDR3.

This clone was seen ten or more times. Any gene name here is a mouse gene name. The read comes to an end 4 residues before the CDR3 does, leaving the germline J gene to fill in the end. The chain combines TRBV5 with TRBJ2-5; 7 bases agree with TRBD2. Germline V gene sequence: CDR1 LGHNA, CDR2 YNLKQL (reference sequence). CDR3 length equals 14 residues. CDR3 residues: CASSQVTGEDTQYF. Partial CDR3 DNA: TGTGCCAGCAGCCAAGTAACTGGGGAAGAC.

This clone is termed large (0.1 to 1%). Gene names are mouse gene names. The CDR3 end is not reached by the read, which stops 4 residues before it; the germline J gene fills it in. The chain has TRBV13-1 and TRBJ2-7; TRBD2 matches at 11 bases. The CDR3 has 13 amino acids. In germline, CDR1 is NSHNY, CDR2 SYGAGN. The CDR3 spells CASRWDWGYEQYF. CDR3 DNA, as far as it was read: TGTGCCAGCAGGTGGGACTGGGGGTAT.

A note on this clone: The germline and genes are mouse ones. With the read ending 4 residues before the CDR3 end, the germline J gene is used to fill in that end. The chain couples TRBV31 to TRBJ2-1, with TRBD2 matching over 10 bases. J gave up 5 bases and V 1 base, and 2 bases lay outside the gene matches. This CDR3 is built from 14 residues. CDR1 is GKSSPN, CDR2 SITVG, per germline. CDR3 sequence: CAWSPWGGDAEQFF. The DNA read from the CDR3 is TGTGCCTGGAGTCCCTGGGGGGGCGATGCT.

By share, this clone ranks as medium-sized (0.01 to 0.1%). The genes and germline here are from mouse. The DNA ends 4 residues before the CDR3 does, and the rest of the CDR3 is filled in from the germline J gene. The chain is built from TRBV13-3 and TRBJ2-1; 9 bases map to TRBD2. Germline lookup yields CDR1 NNHDY and CDR2 SYVADS. V lost 3 bases and J lost 0; bases outside the gene matches: 1. The CDR3 loop spans 15 amino acids. This CDR3 is CASSAGGDNYAEQFF. Incomplete CDR3 DNA: TGTGCCAGCAGTGCTGGGGGGGATAACTATGCT.

This clone is termed large. Mouse names are used for the genes. The CDR3 extends 4 residues past the end of the read, so its final part is completed from the germline J gene. The chain is built from TRBV1 and TRBJ2-5; 8 bases agree with TRBD2. The germline CDR1 and CDR2 sequences are NSQYPW and LRSPGD (reference sequence). The CDR3 totals 16 residues. V trimming: 0 bases; J trimming: 1 base; junction bases outside the gene matches: 3. The covered CDR3 bases are TGCACCTGCAGTGCAGATGCCTGGGGGGACCAAGAC. As protein: CTCSADAWGDQD. The full CDR3 reads CTCSADAWGDQDTQYF.

This clone is medium-sized (0.01 to 0.1%) by share. Gene names and germline match the mouse. The CDR3 end lies 4 residues beyond the end of the read and is filled in from the germline J gene. The genes are TRBV29 and TRBJ2-7, with TRBD1 matching 7 bases. The CDR3 consists of 12 residues. CDR1 is MSHET and CDR2 is SYDVDS in the germline V gene. This CDR3 reads CASSQQGYEQYF. The sequenced CDR3 bases are TGTGCTAGCAGTCAACAGGGGTAT.

This clone has ten or more counts. Mouse gene names and germline throughout. The CDR3 end lies 4 residues beyond the end of the read and is filled in from the germline J gene. The rearrangement links TRBV14 to TRBJ1-1; possible D gene TRBD1, 6 bases. V was pared by 1 base and J by 0 bases, with 7 bases between. From germline, CDR1 is SGHDT and CDR2 FRDEAV. CDR3 length: 14 residues. Here the CDR3 reads CASSFGTTNTEVFF. Incomplete CDR3 DNA: TGTGCCAGCAGTTTCGGGACAACAAACACA.

Many counts were recorded for this clone. Genes here carry mouse names. The sequenced fragment ends 3 residues before the CDR3 boundary, so the rest is inferred from the germline J gene. The V call is TRBV31, the J call TRBJ1-6, with 8 bases lining up with TRBD1. TRBJ1-6 is labeled an ORF, and its function is uncertain. The germline V gene has CDR1 GKSSPN and CDR2 SITVG. The CDR3 length is 14 residues. Germline trimming cut 1 base from V and 7 bases from J; bases unmatched to any gene: 3. The CDR3 sequence is CAWSPRGRNSPLYF. CDR3 DNA, as far as it was read: TGTGCCTGGAGTCCCAGGGGGCGGAATTCGCCC.

This clone qualifies as medium-sized (0.01 to 0.1%). The listed genes are named as in mouse. The sequence runs out 4 residues before the end of the CDR3; the remainder is reconstructed from the germline J gene. Distinct nucleotide sequences in the sample also encode this CDR3. The V gene is TRBV13-2, the J gene TRBJ1-1; 7 bases are shared with TRBD1. With 5 bases clipped from V and 1 base from J, the junction kept 2 bases outside the gene matches. CDR3 size: 13 residues. CDR1 and CDR2 from the germline V gene are NNHNN and SYGAGS (reference sequence). The CDR3 is CASGDRLNTEVFF. The sequenced part of the CDR3 DNA is TGTGCCAGCGGGGACAGGCTAAACACA.

In regard to this clone: Gene names are the mouse ones. The CDR3 end falls 4 residues outside the read, so it is completed with the germline J gene. The chain employs TRBV29 and TRBJ1-2, with TRBD1 as a possible D gene (5 bases). The V and J ends lost 4 bases and 0 bases respectively, with 9 bases between them. The CDR3 is 14 residues long. Germline V gene sequence: CDR1 MSHET, CDR2 SYDVDS. The CDR3 here is CASSYDRANSDYTF. CDR3 DNA (partial): TGTGCTAGCAGTTATGACAGAGCAAACTCC.

At least ten counts were recorded for this clone. Any gene name here is a mouse gene name. Read sequence stops 4 residues before the CDR3 end, and the germline J gene provides the missing end. V gene TRBV13-3 combines with J gene TRBJ2-5; TRBD2 aligns across 10 bases. Germline assignment: CDR1 NNHDY and CDR2 SYVADS. The CDR3 totals 15 residues. CDR3 protein: CASSERDWGEDTQYF. The DNA read from the CDR3 is TGTGCCAGCAGTGAGAGGGACTGGGGAGAAGAC.

Many counts were recorded for this clone. Germline and genes: mouse. The read is 4 residues too short to cover the CDR3 end, so that end is filled in from the germline J gene. This chain uses TRBV13-2 with TRBJ2-2; unclear D gene. The CDR3 length is 14 residues. Trimming stripped 0 bases from V and 1 base from J, with 4 bases between. Germline lookup yields CDR1 NNHNN and CDR2 SYGAGS (reference sequence). The CDR3 DNA, read in part, is TGTGCCAGCGGTGATGGGGAAAACACCGGG. It is translated as CASGDGENTG. The full CDR3 sequence reads CASGDGENTGQLYF.

Relative to its sample, this clone is medium-sized. Gene names follow the mouse nomenclature. The read halts 4 residues ahead of the CDR3 end, with the missing end drawn from the germline J gene. This sequence joins TRBV19 and TRBJ1-2; 7 nucleotides line up with TRBD1. The V gene end was trimmed by 5 bases and the J gene end by 0 bases; junction bases not matched to a gene: 4. CDR3 length: 14 amino acids. Germline V lookup: CDR1 FNHDT, CDR2 SITEND (reference sequence). The CDR3 here is CASSGDSANSDYTF. The part of the CDR3 DNA that was read is TGTGCCAGCAGCGGGGACAGTGCAAACTCC.

This clone was counted at least ten times. The listed genes are named as in mouse. The CDR3 goes on 4 residues after the read ends, and that part is filled in from the germline J gene. This chain connects TRBV13-2 to TRBJ2-1; 9 nucleotides agree with TRBD2. The V segment lost 3 bases and the J segment 1 base; nucleotides outside the gene matches: 2. CDR1 and CDR2 from the germline V gene are NNHNN and SYGAGS (reference sequence). The CDR3 covers 15 residues. This chain's CDR3 is CASGGWGGNYAEQFF. Incomplete CDR3 DNA: TGTGCCAGCGGTGGCTGGGGGGGGAACTATGCT.

By frequency in the sample, this clone is medium-sized. Gene names follow the mouse nomenclature. The CDR3 end is not reached by the read, which stops 4 residues before it; the germline J gene fills it in. The genes are TRBV31 and TRBJ2-7; D is unclear. The CDR3 sequence is 10 residues long. Per the germline V gene, CDR1 is GKSSPN and CDR2 is SITVG. CDR3 sequence reads: CAWSLDEQYF. The DNA read from the CDR3 is TGTGCCTGGAGTCTGGAT. Based on the CDR3 plus reference TRBV31 and TRBJ2-7, the full variable domain is AQTIHQWPVAEIKAVGSPLSLGCTIKGKSSPNLYWYWQATGGTLQQLFYSITVGQVESVVQLNLSASRPKDDQFILSTEKLLLSHSGFYLCAWSLDEQYFGPGTRLTVL.

This clone was seen many times. All gene names here are mouse names. The read falls 4 residues short of the CDR3 end, and the missing part is taken from the germline J gene. This chain joins TRBV14 and TRBJ2-2; the match to TRBD2 covers 7 bases. CDR3 length: 15 amino acids. The junction had 8 bases not matched to a gene; V was cut back by 4 bases and J by 5 bases. Germline V gene sequence: CDR1 SGHDT, CDR2 FRDEAV. Here the CDR3 reads CASSPGVWGTGQLYF. CDR3 DNA, as far as it was read: TGTGCCAGCAGTCCCGGGGTCTGGGGGACCGGG.

By share of the sample, this clone is medium-sized. Gene names denote mouse genes. With the read ending 3 residues before the CDR3 end, the germline J gene is used to fill in that end. This chain links TRBV1 with TRBJ1-6; 8 nucleotides line up with TRBD1. TRBJ1-6 falls under the ORF class, with uncertain function. Germline values: CDR1 NSQYPW, CDR2 LRSPGD (reference sequence). The CDR3 contains 14 residues. The J segment lost 6 bases and the V segment lost 4 bases, leaving 2 bases of the junction unmatched. The CDR3 sequence is CTCSVDRVNSPLYF. The covered CDR3 bases are TGCACCTGCAGTGTGGACAGGGTTAATTCGCCC.

This clone counts as large. The germline and genes are mouse ones. The CDR3 reads CASSRDRVTGQLYF. The sequenced part of the CDR3 DNA is TGTGCCAGCAGTAGAGACAGGGTCACCGGG. The rearrangement joins TRBV19 to TRBJ2-2, with 7 positions matching TRBD1. The missing CDR3 end, 4 residues past where the read stops, is filled in from the germline J gene. CDR1 is FNHDT and CDR2 is SITEND in the germline V gene (reference sequence). The CDR3 runs 14 residues. The V gene end was trimmed by 3 bases and the J gene end by 4 bases; junction bases not matched to a gene: 3.

This clone is medium-sized within its sample. Mouse gene names apply. CDR3 residues: CASSRGQATEVFF. The sequenced part of the CDR3 DNA is TGTGCCAGCAGCCGGGGACAGGCCACA. This chain uses TRBV5 with TRBJ1-1; 8 bases match TRBD1. The CDR3 end is not reached by the read, which stops 4 residues before it; the germline J gene fills it in. The CDR3 is 13 amino acids. The J segment lost 4 bases and the V segment lost 4 bases, leaving 2 bases of the junction unmatched. Germline CDR1 is LGHNA and CDR2 is YNLKQL (reference sequence).